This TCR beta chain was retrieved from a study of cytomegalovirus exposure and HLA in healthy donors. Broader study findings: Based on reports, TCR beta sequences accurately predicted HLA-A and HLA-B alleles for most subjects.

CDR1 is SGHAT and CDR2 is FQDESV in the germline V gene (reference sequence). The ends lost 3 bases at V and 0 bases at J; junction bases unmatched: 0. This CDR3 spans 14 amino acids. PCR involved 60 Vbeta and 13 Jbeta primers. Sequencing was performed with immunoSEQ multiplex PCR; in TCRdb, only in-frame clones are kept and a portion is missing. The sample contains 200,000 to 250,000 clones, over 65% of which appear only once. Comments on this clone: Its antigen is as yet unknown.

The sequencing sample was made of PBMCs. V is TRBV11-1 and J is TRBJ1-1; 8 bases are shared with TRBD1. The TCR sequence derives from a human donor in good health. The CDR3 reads CASSLGQVNTEAFF. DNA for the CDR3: TGTGCCAGCAGCTTGGGACAGGTGAACACTGAAGCTTTCTTT.